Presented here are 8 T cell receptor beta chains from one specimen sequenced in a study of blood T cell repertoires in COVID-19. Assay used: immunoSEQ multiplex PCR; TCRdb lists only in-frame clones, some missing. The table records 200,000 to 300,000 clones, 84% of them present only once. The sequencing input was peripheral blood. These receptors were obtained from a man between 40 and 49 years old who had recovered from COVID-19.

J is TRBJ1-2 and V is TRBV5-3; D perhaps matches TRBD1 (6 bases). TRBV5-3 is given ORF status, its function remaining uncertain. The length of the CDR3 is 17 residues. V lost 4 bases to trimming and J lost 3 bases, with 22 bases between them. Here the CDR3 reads CARSVGDTALEHYGYTF. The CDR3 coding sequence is TGTGCCAGAAGCGTAGGGGACACCGCACTGGAACACTATGGCTACACCTTC.

CDR3: CASSQGGTGGNEQYF. CDR3 bases: TGTGCCAGCAGCCAAGGTGGGACAGGGGGTAACGAGCAGTACTTC. The rearrangement links TRBV3-1 (or the pseudogene TRBV3-2) to TRBJ2-7, with 11 positions matching TRBD1. The CDR3 runs to 15 residues. CDR1 and CDR2 from the germline V gene are LGHDT and YNNKEL (reference sequence). V gave up 1 base and J gave up 5 bases; unmatched junction bases: 4.

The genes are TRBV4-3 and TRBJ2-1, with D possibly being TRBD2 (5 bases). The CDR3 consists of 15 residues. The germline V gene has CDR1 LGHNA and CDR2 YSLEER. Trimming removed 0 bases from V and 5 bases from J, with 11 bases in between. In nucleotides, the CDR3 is TGCGCCAGCAGCCAAGATACGCTAGCTGACAATGAGCAGTTCTTC. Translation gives CASSQDTLADNEQFF.

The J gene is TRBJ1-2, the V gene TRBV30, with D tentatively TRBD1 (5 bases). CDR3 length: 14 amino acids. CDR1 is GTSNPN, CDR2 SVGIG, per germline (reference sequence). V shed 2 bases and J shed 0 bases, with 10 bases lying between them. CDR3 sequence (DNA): TGTGCCTGGAGTCGGGGGGGGGCTAACTATGGCTACACCTTC. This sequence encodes CAWSRGGANYGYTF.

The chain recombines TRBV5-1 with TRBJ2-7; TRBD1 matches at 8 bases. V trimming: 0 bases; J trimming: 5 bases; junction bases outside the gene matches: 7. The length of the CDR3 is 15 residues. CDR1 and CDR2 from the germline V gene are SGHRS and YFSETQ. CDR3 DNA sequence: TGCGCCAGCAGCTTGGGTGGACAGGGACATCACGAGCAGTACTTC. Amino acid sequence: CASSLGGQGHHEQYF. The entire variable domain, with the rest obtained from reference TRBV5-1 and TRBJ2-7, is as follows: KAGVTQTPRYLIKTRGQQVTLSCSPISGHRSVSWYQQTPGQGLQFLFEYFSETQRNKGNFPGRFSGRQFSNSRSEMNVSTLELGDSALYLCASSLGGQGHHEQYFGPGTRLTVT.

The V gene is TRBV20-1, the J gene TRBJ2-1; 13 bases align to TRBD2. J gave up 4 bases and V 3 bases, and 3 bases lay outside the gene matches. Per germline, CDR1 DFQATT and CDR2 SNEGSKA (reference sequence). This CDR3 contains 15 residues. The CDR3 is CSASTSGGGYNEQFF. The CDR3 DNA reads TGCAGTGCTAGTACTAGCGGGGGGGGGTACAATGAGCAGTTCTTC.

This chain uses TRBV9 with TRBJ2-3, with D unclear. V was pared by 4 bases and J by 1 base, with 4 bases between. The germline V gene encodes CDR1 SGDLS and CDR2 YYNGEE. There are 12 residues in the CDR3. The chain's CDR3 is CASSRGTDTQYF. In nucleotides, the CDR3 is TGTGCCAGCAGCCGGGGCACAGATACGCAGTATTTT.

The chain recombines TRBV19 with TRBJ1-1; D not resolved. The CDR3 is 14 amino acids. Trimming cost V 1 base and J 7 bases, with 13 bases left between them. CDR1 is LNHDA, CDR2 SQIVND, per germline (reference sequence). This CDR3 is CASSIGLSPYEAFF. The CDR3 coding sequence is TGTGCCAGTAGTATAGGACTGAGTCCTTATGAAGCTTTCTTT.